These 27 T cell receptor beta chains share one sample of origin, sequenced in a study of cytomegalovirus exposure and HLA in healthy donors. The assay was immunoSEQ multiplex PCR, and TCRdb's table has in-frame clones only and misses some. The data show under 65,000 clones, approximately 90% seen once. Source material: PBMCs. The receptors shown here come from a woman under 30 in good health and CMV-seropositive.

This sequence joins TRBV19 and TRBJ1-2, with D tentatively TRBD1 (5 bases). This CDR3 has 14 residues. Trimming removed 5 bases from V and 4 bases from J, with 14 bases in between. Germline V lookup: CDR1 LNHDA, CDR2 SQIVND (reference sequence). Here the CDR3 DNA reads TGTGCCAGTAGTCTTGCGGGGGGGACCTATGGCTACACCTTC. Its protein product is CASSLAGGTYGYTF.

About this clone itself: An end of the junction differs from the germline gene, which may be a read error. The same CDR3 can be traced to other DNA sequences in this sample. The gene calls are TRBV30 and TRBJ1-2; tentatively, D is TRBD1 (5 bases). The CDR3 totals 14 residues. Germline-derived CDR1 and CDR2 are GTSNPN and SVGIG (reference sequence). CDR3 protein: CAWSVEGEDYGYTF. The CDR3, as DNA: TGCGCCTGGAGTGTGGAAGGGGAGGACTATGGCTACACCTTC. Full variable domain (outside the CDR3, taken from reference TRBV30 and TRBJ1-2): SQTIHQWPATLVQPVGSPLSLECTVEGTSNPNLYWYRQAAGRGLQLLFYSVGIGQISSEVPQNLSASRPQDRQFILSSKKLLLSDSGFYLCAWSVEGEDYGYTFGSGTRLTVV.

With regard to this clone: This sample includes further DNA sequences coding for the same CDR3. This chain links TRBV6-5 with TRBJ1-4; no clear D. CDR3 length equals 12 residues. CDR1 is MNHEY and CDR2 is SVGAGI in the germline V gene. With 6 bases removed from V and 12 bases from J, the gap between germline ends came to 14 bases. CDR3 amino acids: CASRDGGGQLFF. DNA of the CDR3: TGTGCCAGCAGGGACGGCGGAGGGCAACTGTTTTTT.

The CDR3 region is CASTQQVQPQHF. Written as DNA, the CDR3 is TGTGCCAGCACCCAACAGGTTCAGCCCCAGCATTTT. The V gene is TRBV28, the J gene TRBJ1-5; D might be TRBD1 (5 bases). V was clipped by 7 bases and J by 6 bases, with 10 bases between them. CDR1 MDHEN and CDR2 SYDVKM come from the germline V gene. The CDR3 spans 12 residues. The whole variable domain, filled in from reference TRBV28 and TRBJ1-5, reads DVKVTQSSRYLVKRTGEKVFLECVQDMDHENMFWYRQDPGLGLRLIYFSYDVKMKEKGDIPEGYSVSREKKERFSLILESASTNQTSMYLCASTQQVQPQHFGDGTRLSIL.

This clone was seen more than once but under ten times. The chain recombines TRBV18 with TRBJ1-2, with a possible D match to TRBD1 (6 bases). The germline V gene has CDR1 KGHSH and CDR2 LQKENI. The CDR3 sequence is 15 residues long. V lost 2 bases and J 0 bases, leaving 10 bases between the germline ends. This chain's CDR3 is CASSPWDTPNYGYTF. The CDR3 DNA sequence: TGTGCCAGCTCACCATGGGACACCCCTAACTATGGCTACACCTTC.

The table lists this clone with a count of one. The chain combines TRBV5-1 with TRBJ2-5, with D possibly being TRBD1 (5 bases). The CDR3 runs to 15 residues. The V end was cut by 1 base, the J end by 2 bases, with 12 bases between. Germline V lookup: CDR1 SGHRS, CDR2 YFSETQ. In nucleotides, the CDR3 is TGCGCCAGCAGCTTGTTACCAGGGTCACAAGAGACCCAGTACTTC. Encoded protein: CASSLLPGSQETQYF.

The chain is built from TRBV4-3 and TRBJ2-7; 8 bases line up with TRBD1. Germline values: CDR1 LGHNA, CDR2 YSLEER. J was trimmed by 2 bases and V by 5 bases; bases with no gene match: 8. The CDR3 extends over 15 amino acids. The CDR3 protein is CASSSRTGSAYEQYF. CDR3 nucleotides: TGCGCCAGCAGCTCCCGGACAGGGTCAGCCTACGAGCAGTACTTC.

This clone has only one observation. The chain links TRBV4-1 to TRBJ2-3; maybe TRBD1 (6 bases). The V end lost 1 base, the J end lost 2 bases, and 19 bases lay between the germline ends. Germline-derived CDR1 and CDR2 are MGHRA and YSYEKL. This CDR3 spans 18 amino acids. CDR3 sequence: CASSQAQRTWTVTDTQYF. The CDR3 DNA sequence: TGCGCCAGCAGCCAAGCACAACGAACTTGGACAGTCACAGATACGCAGTATTTT.

This chain joins TRBV6-5 and TRBJ1-1; 8 bases agree with TRBD1. J was trimmed by 6 bases and V by 8 bases; bases with no gene match: 11. The CDR3 has 14 amino acids. Germline CDR1 and CDR2: MNHEY and SVGAGI. The CDR3 loop reads CASGRTGSNSEAFF. The CDR3 region has the DNA TGTGCCAGCGGAAGGACAGGGTCTAATTCTGAAGCTTTCTTT.

The J gene is TRBJ1-1, the V gene TRBV5-1; D not resolved. CDR3 length equals 13 residues. The germline V gene encodes CDR1 SGHRS and CDR2 YFSETQ. V was cut by 4 bases and J by 10 bases, with 17 bases left in between. CDR3: CASSEDEGRRAFF. CDR3 coding DNA: TGCGCCAGCAGCGAGGACGAGGGTAGGAGAGCTTTCTTT.

The chain links TRBV6-5 to TRBJ1-2; 8 nucleotides line up with TRBD1. With V trimmed by 6 bases and J by 8 bases, 8 bases remained unmatched. CDR3 length: 13 residues. The germline CDR1 and CDR2 sequences are MNHEY and SVGAGI. CDR3 coding DNA: TGTGCCAGCAGCCGAGGACAGGGTGGAGGCTACACCTTC. The encoded protein is CASSRGQGGGYTF.

This chain joins TRBV5-1 and TRBJ1-2; 12 bases line up with TRBD1. Germline CDR1 is SGHRS and CDR2 is YFSETQ. The trim removed 4 bases at V and 8 bases at J, leaving 6 bases unmatched. CDR3 size: 14 residues. CDR3 sequence reads: CASSTGQGALGYTF. The CDR3 DNA is TGCGCCAGCAGCACGGGACAGGGGGCATTAGGCTACACCTTC. The complete variable domain, with remaining parts taken from reference TRBV5-1 and TRBJ1-2, reads KAGVTQTPRYLIKTRGQQVTLSCSPISGHRSVSWYQQTPGQGLQFLFEYFSETQRNKGNFPGRFSGRQFSNSRSEMNVSTLELGDSALYLCASSTGQGALGYTFGSGTRLTVV.

V usage is TRBV28 and J usage is TRBJ1-5; D uncertain. Trimming took 10 bases from V and 6 from J, leaving 13 bases between them. CDR3 size: 12 residues. Germline V CDR1 and CDR2: MDHEN, SYDVKM. The CDR3 coding sequence is TGTGCCACCCAGGCAGTTGGTCAGCCCCAGCATTTT. This gives the protein CATQAVGQPQHF.

The chain joins TRBV7-9 to TRBJ2-5; 8 bases line up with TRBD1. The V and J ends lost 3 bases and 1 base, in that order; junction bases with no gene match: 7. Germline lookup yields CDR1 SEHNR and CDR2 FQNEAQ (reference sequence). CDR3 size: 16 residues. The DNA for the CDR3 is TGTGCCAGCAGCTTCCAGGCAGGGGGCGGCCAAGAGACCCAGTACTTC. Translated, it gives CASSFQAGGGQETQYF.

This clone was seen a single time. The rearrangement links TRBV9 to TRBJ2-2, with 9 bases that match TRBD2. The CDR3 is made up of 15 amino acids. Germline V gene data show CDR1 as SGDLS and CDR2 as YYNGEE. V lost 0 bases to trimming and J lost 5 bases; unmatched junction nucleotides: 2. The CDR3 DNA follows: TGTGCCAGCAGCGTAGTTGCGGGGGGGACCGGGGAGCTGTTTTTT. It is translated as CASSVVAGGTGELFF.

The chain's CDR3 is CASRGDTNTEAFF. The CDR3 coding sequence is TGTGCCAGCAGAGGGGACACGAACACTGAAGCTTTCTTT. The chain combines TRBV7-3 with TRBJ1-1, with D possibly TRBD1 on 6 matching bases. V was shortened by 6 bases and J by 1 base, with 9 bases between the two germline ends. The CDR3 length is 13 residues. Germline V gene data show CDR1 as SGHTA and CDR2 as FQGTGA.

This clone was recorded once. The chain employs TRBV9 and TRBJ2-2; 7 bases align to TRBD2. CDR3 length: 18 residues. Trimming at V came to 4 bases and at J to 8 bases, leaving 20 bases not matched to a gene. Looked up from germline, CDR1 is SGDLS and CDR2 is YYNGEE. CDR3 coding DNA: TGTGCCAGCAGCAAAGAAGGGAGGGTTACCCTAGCGACTGGGGAGCTGTTTTTT. It specifies CASSKEGRVTLATGELFF.

V usage is TRBV19 and J usage is TRBJ2-5, with 11 bases identical to TRBD2. V shed 3 bases and J 3 bases; nucleotides not matched to a gene: 3. Germline V lookup: CDR1 LNHDA, CDR2 SQIVND (reference sequence). This CDR3 has 15 amino acids. The CDR3 loop is CASSILAGGEETQYF. The CDR3 DNA reads TGTGCCAGTAGTATCTTAGCGGGGGGGGAAGAGACCCAGTACTTC.

The gene calls are TRBV11-1 and TRBJ2-2; D may be TRBD2 (6 bases). With 5 bases removed from V and 13 bases from J, the gap between germline ends came to 17 bases. The CDR3 is 13 residues long. Germline values: CDR1 SGHAT, CDR2 FQDESV (reference sequence). The CDR3, as DNA: TGTGCCAGCAGCCACCCCGGCGGGGAGATGCTGTTTTTT. It specifies CASSHPGGEMLFF.

The chain recombines TRBV6-5 with TRBJ2-7, with D possibly matching TRBD1 (6 bases). Trimming took off 2 bases at V and 7 bases at J, with 21 bases between the two ends. Germline-derived CDR1 and CDR2 are MNHEY and SVGAGI. The CDR3 consists of 16 residues. The CDR3 loop is CASSYIRTEVSGEQYF. The DNA of the CDR3 is TGTGCCAGCAGTTACATCCGGACAGAGGTATCGGGAGAGCAGTACTTC.

This clone is a singleton in its sample. V gene TRBV7-2 combines with J gene TRBJ2-6; D is perhaps TRBD1 (6 bases). Trimming stripped 1 base from V and 0 bases from J, with 13 bases between. This CDR3 has 18 amino acids. Per the germline V gene, CDR1 is SGHTA and CDR2 is FQGNSA. The CDR3 spells CASSLDGRDTSGANVLTF. DNA of the CDR3: TGTGCCAGCAGCTTAGATGGCAGGGACACCTCTGGGGCCAACGTCCTGACTTTC.

This clone appeared a single time. The rearrangement links TRBV19 to TRBJ1-5; no definite D call. Germline CDR1 and CDR2: LNHDA and SQIVND (reference sequence). V was trimmed by 3 bases and J by 2 bases, leaving 5 bases between them. This CDR3 has 13 amino acids. The CDR3 nucleotides are TGTGCCAGTAGTATCGGTGGCAATCAGCCCCAGCATTTT. Translated, it gives CASSIGGNQPQHF. Based on the CDR3 plus reference TRBV19 and TRBJ1-5, the full variable domain is DGGITQSPKYLFRKEGQNVTLSCEQNLNHDAMYWYRQDPGQGLRLIYYSQIVNDFQKGDIAEGYSVSREKKESFPLTVTSAQKNPTAFYLCASSIGGNQPQHFGDGTRLSIL.

This clone is a singleton in its sample. Compared with germline, one end of the junction differs, possibly owing to a read error. The gene calls are TRBV7-7 and TRBJ1-1, with a tentative D call TRBD1 (5 bases). The CDR3 runs to 15 residues. From germline, CDR1 is SSHAT and CDR2 FNYEAQ (reference sequence). This CDR3 is CASSSITGHNTEAFF. CDR3 sequence (DNA): TGTGCTAGCAGCTCAATAACAGGACACAACACTGAAGCTTTCTTT.

V gene TRBV6-1 combines with J gene TRBJ2-1, with 13 bases matching TRBD2. The CDR3 sequence is 14 residues long. In germline, CDR1 is MNHNS, CDR2 SASEGT. V was pared by 8 bases and J by 7 bases, with 5 bases of the junction left unmatched. As DNA, the CDR3 is TGTGCCAGCCGGACTAGCGGGGGAGGTAATGAGCAGTTCTTC. It yields the protein CASRTSGGGNEQFF.

This clone was detected a few times. The rearrangement joins TRBV30 to TRBJ2-2; 7 nucleotides agree with TRBD1. With 3 bases clipped from V and 3 bases from J, the junction kept 4 bases outside the gene matches. The CDR3 spans 14 residues. In germline, CDR1 is GTSNPN, CDR2 SVGIG (reference sequence). The CDR3 here is CAWRTGWDTGELFF. DNA for the CDR3: TGTGCCTGGAGGACAGGGTGGGACACCGGGGAGCTGTTTTTT.

The genes are TRBV29-1 and TRBJ1-1; 8 bases agree with TRBD1. Germline loops: CDR1 SQVTM, CDR2 ANQGSEA. The CDR3 contains 13 residues. The J segment lost 2 bases and the V segment lost 4 bases, leaving 3 bases of the junction unmatched. The CDR3 sequence: CSVVGQGNTEAFF. The CDR3 DNA follows: TGCAGCGTTGTCGGACAGGGAAACACTGAAGCTTTCTTT.

The V and J genes are TRBV5-4 and TRBJ2-7, with 7 bases identical to TRBD1. Per germline, CDR1 SGHNT and CDR2 YYREEE (reference sequence). The V segment lost 0 bases and the J segment 1 base; nucleotides outside the gene matches: 4. The CDR3 runs to 15 residues. The CDR3: CASSLEGRGSYEQYF. CDR3 in DNA: TGTGCCAGCAGCTTGGAAGGCAGGGGGTCCTACGAGCAGTACTTC.